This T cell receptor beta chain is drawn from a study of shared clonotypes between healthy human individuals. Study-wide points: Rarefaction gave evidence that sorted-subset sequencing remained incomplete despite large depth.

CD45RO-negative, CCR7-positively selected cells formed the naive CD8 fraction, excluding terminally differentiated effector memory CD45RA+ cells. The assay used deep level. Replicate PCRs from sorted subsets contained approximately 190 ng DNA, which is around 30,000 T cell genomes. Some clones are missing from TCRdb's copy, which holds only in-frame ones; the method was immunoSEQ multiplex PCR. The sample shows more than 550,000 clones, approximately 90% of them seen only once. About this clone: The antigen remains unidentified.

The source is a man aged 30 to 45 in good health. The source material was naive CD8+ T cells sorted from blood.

CDR3 nucleotide sequence: TGTGCCAGCAGCTACCTTCAGACTCAAGCGGGCTACACCTTC. It specifies CASSYLQTQAGYTF. The chain combines TRBV7-9 with TRBJ1-2, with D hard to call. CDR1 is SEHNR and CDR2 is FQNEAQ in the germline V gene (reference sequence). This CDR3 region has 14 residues. V was clipped by 4 bases and J by 8 bases, with 17 bases between them.